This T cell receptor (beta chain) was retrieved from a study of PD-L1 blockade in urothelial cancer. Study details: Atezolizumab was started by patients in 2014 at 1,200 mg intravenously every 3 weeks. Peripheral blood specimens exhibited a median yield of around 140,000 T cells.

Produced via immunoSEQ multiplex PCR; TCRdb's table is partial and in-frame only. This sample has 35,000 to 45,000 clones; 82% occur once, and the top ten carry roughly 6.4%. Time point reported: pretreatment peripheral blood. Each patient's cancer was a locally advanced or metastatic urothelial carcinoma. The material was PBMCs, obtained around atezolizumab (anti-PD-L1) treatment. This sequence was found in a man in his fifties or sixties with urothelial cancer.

The CDR3 spells CAWSESRDTQYF. The DNA of the CDR3 is TGTGCCTGGAGTGAGTCCCGGGATACGCAGTATTTT. The chain links TRBV30 to TRBJ2-3; D is ambiguous. Trimming shortened V by 1 base and J by 6 bases, and 8 bases separated the two germline ends. The CDR3 is made up of 12 amino acids. Germline assignment: CDR1 GTSNPN and CDR2 SVGIG (reference sequence).